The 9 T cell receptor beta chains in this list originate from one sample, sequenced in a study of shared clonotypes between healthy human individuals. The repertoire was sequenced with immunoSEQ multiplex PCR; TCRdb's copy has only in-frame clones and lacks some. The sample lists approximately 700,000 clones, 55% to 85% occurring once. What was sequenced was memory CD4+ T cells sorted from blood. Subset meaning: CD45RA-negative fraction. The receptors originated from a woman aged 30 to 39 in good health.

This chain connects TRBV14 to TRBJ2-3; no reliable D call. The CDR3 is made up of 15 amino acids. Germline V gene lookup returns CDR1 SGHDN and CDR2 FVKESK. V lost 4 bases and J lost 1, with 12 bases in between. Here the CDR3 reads CASSPGFSGTDTQYF. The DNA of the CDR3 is TGTGCCAGCAGCCCCGGATTTTCGGGCACAGATACGCAGTATTTT.

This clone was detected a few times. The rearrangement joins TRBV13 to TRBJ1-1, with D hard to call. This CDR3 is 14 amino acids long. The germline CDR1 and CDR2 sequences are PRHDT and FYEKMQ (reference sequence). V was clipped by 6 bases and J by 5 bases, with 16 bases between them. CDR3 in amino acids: CASRPPGIRTEAFF. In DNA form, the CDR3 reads TGTGCCAGCAGGCCCCCGGGCATTCGAACTGAAGCTTTCTTT.

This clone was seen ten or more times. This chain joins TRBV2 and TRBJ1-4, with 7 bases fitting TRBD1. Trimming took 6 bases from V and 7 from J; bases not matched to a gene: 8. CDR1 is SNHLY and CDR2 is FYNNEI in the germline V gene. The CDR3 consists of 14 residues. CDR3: CASSLAGGGEKLFF. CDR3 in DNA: TGTGCCAGCAGCCTGGCAGGGGGAGGTGAAAAACTGTTTTTT.

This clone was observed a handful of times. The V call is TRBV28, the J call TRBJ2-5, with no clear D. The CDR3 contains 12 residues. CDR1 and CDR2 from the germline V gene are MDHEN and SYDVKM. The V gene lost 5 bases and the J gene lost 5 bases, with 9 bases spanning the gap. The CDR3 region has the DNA TGTGCCAGCAGTCCGCAAAGGGAGACCCAGTACTTC. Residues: CASSPQRETQYF.

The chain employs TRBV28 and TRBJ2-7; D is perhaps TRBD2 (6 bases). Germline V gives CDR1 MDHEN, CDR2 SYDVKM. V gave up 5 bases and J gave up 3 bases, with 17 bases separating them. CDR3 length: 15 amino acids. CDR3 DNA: TGTGCCAGCAGTCCACTCGGGACTGGGGTCTACGAGCAGTACTTC. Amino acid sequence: CASSPLGTGVYEQYF.

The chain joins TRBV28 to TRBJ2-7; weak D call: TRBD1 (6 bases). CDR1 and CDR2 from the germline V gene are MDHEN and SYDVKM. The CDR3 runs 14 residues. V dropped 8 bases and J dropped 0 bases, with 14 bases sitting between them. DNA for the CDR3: TGTGCCAGCCGAGACAGGTTTAGCTCCTACGAGCAGTACTTC. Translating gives CASRDRFSSYEQYF.

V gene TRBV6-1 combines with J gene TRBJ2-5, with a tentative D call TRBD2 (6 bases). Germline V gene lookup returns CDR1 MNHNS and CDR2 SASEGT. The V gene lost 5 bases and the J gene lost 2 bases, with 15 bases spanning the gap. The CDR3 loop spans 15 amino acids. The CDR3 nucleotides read TGTGCCAGCAGTCCCACAAGGGGAGGTCAAGAGACCCAGTACTTC. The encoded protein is CASSPTRGGQETQYF.

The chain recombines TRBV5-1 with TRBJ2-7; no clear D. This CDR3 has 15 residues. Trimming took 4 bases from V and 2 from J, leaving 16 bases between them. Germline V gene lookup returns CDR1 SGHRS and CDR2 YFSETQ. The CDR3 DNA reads TGCGCCAGCAGCGAACTCCCGACCTCCACCTACGAGCAGTACTTC. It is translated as CASSELPTSTYEQYF.

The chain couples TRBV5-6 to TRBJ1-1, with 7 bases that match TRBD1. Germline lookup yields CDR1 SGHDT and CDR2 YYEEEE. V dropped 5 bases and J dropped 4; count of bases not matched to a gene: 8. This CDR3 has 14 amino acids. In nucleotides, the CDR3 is TGTGCCAGCAGAGCAGGGGGGGCGAGCACTGAAGCTTTCTTT. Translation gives CASRAGGASTEAFF.